Each of the 24 T cell receptor beta chains below was sequenced from the same sample in a study of blood T cell repertoires in COVID-19. TCRdb's copy holds only in-frame clones and misses some; the assay was immunoSEQ multiplex PCR. The sample comprises 80,000 to 100,000 clones, 82% of which are singletons, and about 11% rests with the top ten. The sample taken for sequencing was peripheral blood. The receptors were sampled from a man aged 65-85 years with active or convalescent COVID-19.

In this sample, this clone turned up once. The rearrangement links TRBV4-2 to TRBJ2-1, with TRBD1 matching 7 bases. This CDR3 has 13 amino acids. The germline gives CDR1 LGHNA, CDR2 YNFKEQ. V shed 4 bases and J 8 bases; nucleotides not matched to a gene: 5. In nucleotides, the CDR3 is TGTGCCAGCAGCCCCAGACAGGGCGATGAGCAGTTCTTC. Translating gives CASSPRQGDEQFF.

This clone was seen a few times. The chain uses TRBV12-3 or TRBV12-4 and TRBJ1-5; D not resolved. Trimming pared 5 bases from V and 5 bases from J, leaving 7 bases between. The CDR3 loop spans 12 amino acids. This CDR3 reads CASSLGHQPQHF. The CDR3 DNA reads as TGTGCCAGCAGTCTGGGCCATCAGCCCCAGCATTTT.

The rearrangement uses TRBV10-3 and TRBJ1-1; D is perhaps TRBD1 (6 bases). Germline V lookup: CDR1 ENHRY, CDR2 SYGVKD. This CDR3 contains 13 residues. Between the trimmed V and J ends, which lost 4 bases and 5 bases, there was a span of 11 bases. CDR3: CAISVLGGTEAFF. The DNA of the CDR3 is TGTGCCATCAGTGTGCTAGGGGGAACTGAAGCTTTCTTT.

CDR3 amino acids: CASSYLPTYEQYF. In DNA, the CDR3 is TGTGCCAGCAGCTACCTTCCTACCTACGAGCAGTACTTC. The chain recombines TRBV7-9 with TRBJ2-7; D not resolved. The CDR3 runs 13 residues. CDR1 is SEHNR, CDR2 FQNEAQ, per germline (reference sequence). The V end was cut by 4 bases, the J end by 2 bases, with 9 bases between.

The chain is built from TRBV19 and TRBJ1-5, with TRBD1 matching over 7 bases. CDR1 and CDR2 from the germline V gene are LNHDA and SQIVND (reference sequence). The J segment lost 6 bases and the V segment lost 5 bases, leaving 13 bases of the junction unmatched. The CDR3 runs 16 residues. The CDR3: CASSPPPYRGGQPQHF. The CDR3 region has the DNA TGTGCCAGTAGTCCTCCCCCCTACAGGGGAGGTCAGCCCCAGCATTTT. Full variable domain (rest looked up from reference TRBV19 and TRBJ1-5): DGGITQSPKYLFRKEGQNVTLSCEQNLNHDAMYWYRQDPGQGLRLIYYSQIVNDFQKGDIAEGYSVSREKKESFPLTVTSAQKNPTAFYLCASSPPPYRGGQPQHFGDGTRLSIL.

This chain joins TRBV7-2 and TRBJ2-7, with a weak D call TRBD1 (5 bases). CDR3 length: 15 amino acids. V lost 1 base and J lost 2, with 12 bases in between. In germline, CDR1 is SGHTA, CDR2 FQGNSA. The CDR3 bases are TGTGCCAGCAGCTTAGGAAGGGGCCAAACCTACGAGCAGTACTTC. This translates into CASSLGRGQTYEQYF.

V usage is TRBV5-4 and J usage is TRBJ2-2, with TRBD2 identical over 7 bases. The germline gives CDR1 SGHNT, CDR2 YYREEE (reference sequence). After removal of 3 bases from V and 2 bases from J, the junction contained 7 bases not matched to a gene. The CDR3 is 16 residues long. The CDR3 DNA reads TGTGCCAGCAGCTCCATCGGACTAGATAACACCGGGGAGCTGTTTTTT. This sequence encodes CASSSIGLDNTGELFF.

The chain uses TRBV19 and TRBJ1-1; D is perhaps TRBD1 (6 bases). The germline V and J ends were trimmed by 4 bases and 1 base, with 10 bases remaining between them. CDR3 size: 14 residues. Germline V gene data show CDR1 as LNHDA and CDR2 as SQIVND (reference sequence). This CDR3 reads CASSRQAGNTEAFF. The CDR3 DNA is TGTGCCAGTAGTAGACAGGCGGGGAACACTGAAGCTTTCTTT.

The chain links TRBV12-5 to TRBJ2-1; 8 nucleotides line up with TRBD1. Per the germline V gene, CDR1 is LGHNT and CDR2 is FRNRAP. This CDR3 is 15 amino acids long. Trimming cost V 1 base and J 6 bases; bases outside gene matches: 5. CDR3 sequence (DNA): TGTGCTAGTGGTTTGGCGGCAGGGGGCTCCAATGAGCAGTTCTTC. Translated: CASGLAAGGSNEQFF. The full variable domain, with the rest looked up from reference TRBV12-5 and TRBJ2-1, is DARVTQTPRHKVTEMGQEVTMRCQPILGHNTVFWYRQTMMQGLELLAYFRNRAPLDDSGMPKDRFSAEMPDATLATLKIQPSEPRDSAVYFCASGLAAGGSNEQFFGPGTRLTVL.

The chain employs TRBV6-1 and TRBJ1-1; the D is unclear. The CDR3 spans 13 residues. From germline, CDR1 is MNHNS and CDR2 SASEGT. Trimming removed 3 bases at V and 1 base at J, with 6 bases between. The CDR3 region has the DNA TGTGCCAGCAGTGACGGGAGGAACACTGAAGCTTTCTTT. This codes for CASSDGRNTEAFF.

The V gene is TRBV11-2, the J gene TRBJ1-4, with a possible D match to TRBD1 (5 bases). V lost 0 bases and J 8 bases, leaving 7 bases between the germline ends. Germline V gene data show CDR1 as SGHAT and CDR2 as FQNNGV. This CDR3 comprises 13 residues. CDR3: CASSLEAGEKLFF. Here the CDR3 DNA reads TGTGCCAGCAGCTTAGAAGCAGGGGAAAAACTGTTTTTT.

This rearrangement joins TRBV2 to TRBJ2-5, with 7 bases matching TRBD2. Trimming cost V 7 bases and J 2 bases; bases outside gene matches: 4. Germline CDR1 reads SNHLY; CDR2 reads FYNNEI. This CDR3 has 13 amino acids. In DNA, the CDR3 is TGTGCCAGCAATCGGGGAGGGCAAGAGACCCAGTACTTC. Translation gives CASNRGGQETQYF.

The V call is TRBV7-9, the J call TRBJ2-2; D perhaps matches TRBD1 (6 bases). The germline gives CDR1 SEHNR, CDR2 FQNEAQ (reference sequence). V was cut by 5 bases and J by 5 bases, with 12 bases left in between. The CDR3 runs to 14 residues. The DNA of the CDR3 is TGTGCCAGCAGCATCCAGGGGTTTACCGGGGAGCTGTTTTTT. It encodes CASSIQGFTGELFF.

Only one count was recorded for this clone. CDR3 residues: CASSTMTGATF. The CDR3 bases are TGTGCCAGCAGCACGATGACAGGGGCCACCTTC. This chain links TRBV11-2 with TRBJ1-2, with TRBD1 matching over 8 bases. The CDR3 runs 11 residues. Per germline, CDR1 SGHAT and CDR2 FQNNGV. V was clipped by 5 bases and J by 13 bases; unmatched bases: 6. Together with reference TRBV11-2 and TRBJ1-2, the CDR3 gives the full variable domain: EAGVAQSPRYKIIEKRQSVAFWCNPISGHATLYWYQQILGQGPKLLIQFQNNGVVDDSQLPKDRFSAERLKGVDSTLKIQPAKLEDSAVYLCASSTMTGATFGSGTRLTVV.

The chain combines TRBV7-2 with TRBJ2-1, with 11 bases aligning to TRBD1. This CDR3 spans 15 amino acids. The V gene's germline CDR1 is SGHTA and CDR2 FQGNSA. With V trimmed by 4 bases and J by 7 bases, 6 bases remained unmatched. DNA of the CDR3: TGTGCCAGCAGCTCCCGGGACAGGGGGACGAATGAGCAGTTCTTC. Translated, it gives CASSSRDRGTNEQFF.

The chain joins TRBV15 to TRBJ2-1; tentatively, D is TRBD2 (7 bases). Germline assignment: CDR1 LNHNV and CDR2 YYDKDF (reference sequence). The V end was cut by 5 bases, the J end by 7 bases, with 21 bases between. The CDR3 length is 16 residues. CDR3 protein: CATSDVRGRFVNEQFF. The CDR3 bases are TGTGCCACCAGCGACGTGCGGGGGCGCTTTGTGAATGAGCAGTTCTTC. Full variable domain (remainder filled in from reference TRBV15 and TRBJ2-1): DAMVIQNPRYQVTQFGKPVTLSCSQTLNHNVMYWYQQKSSQAPKLLFHYYDKDFNNEADTPDNFQSRRPNTSFCFLDIRSPGLGDTAMYLCATSDVRGRFVNEQFFGPGTRLTVL.

This sequence joins TRBV30 and TRBJ1-1; the D gene is possibly TRBD1 (5 bases). The germline V and J ends were trimmed by 3 bases and 4 bases, with 12 bases remaining between them. Germline loops: CDR1 GTSNPN, CDR2 SVGIG (reference sequence). The CDR3 totals 13 residues. The CDR3 loop reads CAWRRQGITEAFF. In DNA, the CDR3 is TGTGCCTGGAGGCGGCAGGGTATCACTGAAGCTTTCTTT.

The chain joins TRBV27 to TRBJ2-7, with 10 bases lining up with TRBD1. Trimming removed 6 bases from V and 5 bases from J; junction bases left unmatched: 7. Germline CDR1 is MNHEY and CDR2 is SMNVEV (reference sequence). The CDR3 is 14 residues long. The CDR3 loop is CASSRGTGANEQYF. In nucleotides, the CDR3 is TGTGCCAGCAGCAGGGGGACAGGGGCCAACGAGCAGTACTTC.

CDR3 in amino acids: CASSPGGQTGYTF. Here the CDR3 DNA reads TGTGCCAGCAGCCCCGGGGGACAGACCGGCTACACCTTC. This chain joins TRBV5-5 and TRBJ1-2, with 7 bases that match TRBD1. The junction had 8 bases not matched to a gene; V was cut back by 4 bases and J by 8 bases. CDR3 size: 13 residues. The germline V gene encodes CDR1 SGHKS and CDR2 YYEKEE (reference sequence). Full variable domain (missing parts from reference TRBV5-5 and TRBJ1-2): DAGVTQSPTHLIKTRGQQVTLRCSPISGHKSVSWYQQVLGQGPQFIFQYYEKEERGRGNFPDRFSARQFPNYSSELNVNALLLGDSALYLCASSPGGQTGYTFGSGTRLTVV.

For the CDR3, the DNA is TGTGCCAGCAGCTTTTCCTCTACCTACGAGCAGTACTTC. Protein product: CASSFSSTYEQYF. The chain joins TRBV5-6 to TRBJ2-7; D gene unclear. The CDR3 is 13 residues long. Germline CDR1 and CDR2: SGHDT and YYEEEE. Trimming removed 2 bases at V and 2 bases at J, with 8 bases between.

This clone was observed a handful of times. V is TRBV7-9 and J is TRBJ1-2; 7 nucleotides match TRBD1. The CDR3 length is 13 residues. The J segment lost 7 bases and the V segment lost 1 base, leaving 3 bases of the junction unmatched. Germline CDR1 reads SEHNR; CDR2 reads FQNEAQ (reference sequence). The CDR3 nucleotides read TGTGCCAGCAGCTTAGGCGGGACAGTTGGCTACACCTTC. The encoded protein is CASSLGGTVGYTF.

The chain has TRBV11-1 and TRBJ2-7; D is possibly TRBD1 (6 bases). Trimming left V 4 bases short and J 1 base short, with 14 bases between. Germline loops: CDR1 SGHAT, CDR2 FQDESV (reference sequence). This CDR3 is built from 15 residues. The CDR3 DNA reads TGTGCCAGCAGCTCAGCAGAACAGGGTTCCTACGAGCAGTACTTC. Translation: CASSSAEQGSYEQYF.

The gene calls are TRBV11-2 and TRBJ1-4; tentative D call: TRBD1 (6 bases). This CDR3 region has 16 residues. Trimming removed 0 bases at V and 5 bases at J, with 13 bases between. Looked up from germline, CDR1 is SGHAT and CDR2 is FQNNGV. CDR3 in amino acids: CASSLDLWTENEKLFF. In DNA, the CDR3 is TGTGCCAGCAGCTTAGATCTTTGGACAGAGAATGAAAAACTGTTTTTT.

The chain employs TRBV3-1 (or the pseudogene TRBV3-2) and TRBJ1-3, with 8 bases that match TRBD1. The germline gives CDR1 LGHDT, CDR2 YNNKEL (reference sequence). The CDR3 runs to 15 residues. V lost 1 base and J lost 4; bases outside the gene matches: 3. CDR3 nucleotide sequence: TGTGCCAGCAGCCAAGGACAGGGGAGGGGAAACACCATATATTTT. The encoded protein is CASSQGQGRGNTIYF.